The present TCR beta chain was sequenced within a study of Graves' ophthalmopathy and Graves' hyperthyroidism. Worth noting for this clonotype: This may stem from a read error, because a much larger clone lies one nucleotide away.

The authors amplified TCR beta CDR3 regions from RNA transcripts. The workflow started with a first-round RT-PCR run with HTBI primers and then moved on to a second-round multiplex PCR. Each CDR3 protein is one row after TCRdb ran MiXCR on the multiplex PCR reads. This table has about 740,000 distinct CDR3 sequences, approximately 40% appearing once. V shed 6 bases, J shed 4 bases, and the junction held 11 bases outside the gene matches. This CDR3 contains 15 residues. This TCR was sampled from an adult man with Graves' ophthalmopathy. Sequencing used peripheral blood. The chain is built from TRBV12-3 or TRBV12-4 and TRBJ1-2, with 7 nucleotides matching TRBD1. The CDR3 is CASRLMGRGTYGYTF. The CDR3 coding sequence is TGTGCCAGCAGGTTAATGGGCAGGGGGACCTATGGCTACACCTTC.